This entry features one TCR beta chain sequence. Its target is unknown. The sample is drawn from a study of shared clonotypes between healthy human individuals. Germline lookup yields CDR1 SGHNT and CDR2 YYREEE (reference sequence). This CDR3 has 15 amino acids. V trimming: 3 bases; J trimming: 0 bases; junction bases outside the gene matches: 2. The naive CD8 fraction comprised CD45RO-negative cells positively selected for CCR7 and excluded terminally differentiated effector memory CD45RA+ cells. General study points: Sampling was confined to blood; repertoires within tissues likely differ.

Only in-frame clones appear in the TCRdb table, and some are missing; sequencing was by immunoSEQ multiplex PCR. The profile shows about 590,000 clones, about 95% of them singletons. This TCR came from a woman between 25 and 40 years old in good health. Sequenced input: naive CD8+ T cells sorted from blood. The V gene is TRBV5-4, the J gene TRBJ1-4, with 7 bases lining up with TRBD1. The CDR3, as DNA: TGTGCCAGCAGCTATGGGACAGCAACTAATGAAAAACTGTTTTTT. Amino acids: CASSYGTATNEKLFF.